This note documents a single T cell receptor (beta chain) sequence. The data were obtained in a study of shared T cell receptors in the human thymus. Clones were sequenced by immunoSEQ multiplex PCR, and TCRdb holds only the in-frame ones, with some missing. This sample yields about 660,000 clones, of which over 75% are seen a single time; 0.009% to 0.0095% belongs to the top ten. V dropped 4 bases and J dropped 8; count of bases not matched to a gene: 6. Germline V lookup: CDR1 SGHRS, CDR2 YFSETQ. This CDR3 contains 13 residues. The same specimen was also included in a second study, on human thymus T cells. As reported in that work: Unrelated individuals had highly overlapping thymic repertoires, as reported in related research.

The sequence derives from a boy under three years old with a congenital heart defect. The sequenced material came from thymocytes. The chain joins TRBV5-1 to TRBJ1-2, with 9 bases aligning to TRBD1. The CDR3 is CASSPDRGQGYTF. CDR3 bases: TGCGCCAGCAGCCCGGACAGGGGACAGGGCTACACCTTC. The full variable domain, in which reference TRBV5-1 and TRBJ1-2 provide the parts outside the CDR3, is KAGVTQTPRYLIKTRGQQVTLSCSPISGHRSVSWYQQTPGQGLQFLFEYFSETQRNKGNFPGRFSGRQFSNSRSEMNVSTLELGDSALYLCASSPDRGQGYTFGSGTRLTVV.